These 20 T cell receptor beta chains came from one sample sequenced in a study of blood T cell repertoires in COVID-19. The data were produced by immunoSEQ multiplex PCR, yet TCRdb's version contains in-frame clones alone and is incomplete. The sample records 76,000 or so clones, roughly 85% being singletons. Sequencing was carried out using peripheral blood. Receptor source: a man in his thirties or forties with acute or convalescent COVID-19.

The rearrangement joins TRBV15 to TRBJ1-5; TRBD1 agrees at 8 bases. With V trimmed by 6 bases and J by 4 bases, 8 bases remained unmatched. Germline CDR1 and CDR2: LNHNV and YYDKDF (reference sequence). The CDR3 covers 15 residues. DNA of the CDR3: TGTGCCACCAGTGGGCTTCGACAGGGGAATCAGCCCCAGCATTTT. It is translated as CATSGLRQGNQPQHF.

The V call is TRBV21-1, the J call TRBJ2-1; the table's TRBD1 call for D was not verified on the DNA. TRBV21-1 is flagged as a pseudogene. This CDR3 is 18 amino acids long. CDR3 sequence reads: CASSKGRAGQSANNEQFF. Written as DNA, the CDR3 is TGTGCCAGCAGCAAAGGGAGGGCGGGACAGTCCGCTAACAATGAGCAGTTCTTC.

The chain recombines TRBV10-1 with TRBJ2-1; 11 bases align to TRBD2. The CDR3 contains 13 residues. Per the germline V gene, CDR1 is WNHNN and CDR2 is SYGVQD (reference sequence). V lost 5 bases to trimming and J lost 9 bases; unmatched junction nucleotides: 3. CDR3 DNA sequence: TGCGCCAGCAGTTCGGGACTAGCGGCTGAGCAGTTCTTC. This gives the protein CASSSGLAAEQFF.

This chain joins TRBV2 and TRBJ2-1; possibly TRBD2 for D (6 bases). CDR1 is SNHLY, CDR2 FYNNEI, per germline. CDR3 size: 16 residues. The V end was cut by 5 bases, the J end by 8 bases, with 22 bases between. The CDR3 region has the DNA TGTGCCAGCAGTCTTTTATTGGGGGGTCAGGTCGATGAGCAGTTCTTC. This codes for CASSLLLGGQVDEQFF.

CDR3 coding DNA: TGTGCCAGCAGCTTGGACGGGGGAGTTTCGGGGTCGGCTTTCTTT. Translation: CASSLDGGVSGSAFF. The chain joins TRBV5-5 to TRBJ1-1, with a weak D call TRBD1 (5 bases). Germline V gene data show CDR1 as SGHKS and CDR2 as YYEKEE (reference sequence). The germline V and J ends were trimmed by 0 bases and 11 bases, with 20 bases remaining between them. The length of the CDR3 is 15 residues.

The chain recombines TRBV7-9 with TRBJ2-6; D gene ambiguous. V was cut by 0 bases and J by 0 bases, with 6 bases left in between. Germline V lookup: CDR1 SEHNR, CDR2 FQNEAQ (reference sequence). CDR3 length: 16 residues. This CDR3 is CASSLAHGSGANVLTF. CDR3 coding DNA: TGTGCCAGCAGCTTAGCGCACGGCTCTGGGGCCAACGTCCTGACTTTC.

This sequence joins TRBV11-1 and TRBJ2-2, with 10 bases that match TRBD1. Losses at the gene ends were 3 bases for V and 9 bases for J; bases not matched to a gene: 1. This CDR3 contains 13 residues. Germline-derived CDR1 and CDR2 are SGHAT and FQDESV (reference sequence). The DNA for the CDR3 is TGTGCCAGCAGCTTGACAGGGGGCTGGGAGCTGTTTTTT. It encodes CASSLTGGWELFF. Full variable domain (rest looked up from reference TRBV11-1 and TRBJ2-2): EAEVAQSPRYKITEKSQAVAFWCDPISGHATLYWYRQILGQGPELLVQFQDESVVDDSQLPKDRFSAERLKGVDSTLKIQPAELGDSAMYLCASSLTGGWELFFGEGSRLTVL.

This clone was observed a few times. This sequence joins TRBV18 and TRBJ2-7; D remains unclear. The CDR3 spans 13 residues. Trimming pared 4 bases from V and 2 bases from J, leaving 9 bases between. Germline CDR1 reads KGHSH; CDR2 reads LQKENI. This chain's CDR3 is CASSQGDTYEQYF. CDR3 nucleotide sequence: TGTGCCAGCTCACAAGGAGATACCTACGAGCAGTACTTC.

The CDR3 DNA reads as TGTGCCAGCAGCTTGACCCCCGACAGCTACGAGCAGTACTTC. Encoded protein: CASSLTPDSYEQYF. The V call is TRBV5-5, the J call TRBJ2-7; perhaps TRBD1 as D (5 bases). V lost 1 base and J lost 3, with 11 bases in between. The CDR3 covers 14 residues. Germline values: CDR1 SGHKS, CDR2 YYEKEE (reference sequence).

V and J are TRBV28 and TRBJ1-5; 9 bases align to TRBD1. Per germline, CDR1 MDHEN and CDR2 SYDVKM. CDR3 length equals 14 residues. The V and J ends lost 5 bases and 5 bases, in that order; junction bases with no gene match: 4. The CDR3 is CASSGDREHQPQHF. CDR3 DNA: TGTGCCAGCAGTGGGGACAGGGAACATCAGCCCCAGCATTTT.

The J gene is TRBJ2-2, the V gene TRBV6-4; 8 bases map to TRBD1. This CDR3 is built from 15 residues. The V gene's germline CDR1 is MRHNA and CDR2 SNTAGT. V trimming: 6 bases; J trimming: 3 bases; junction bases outside the gene matches: 6. The CDR3 coding sequence is TGTGCCAGCAGGCGTCAGGGGGCGGACACCGGGGAGCTGTTTTTT. Amino acids: CASRRQGADTGELFF.

The chain carries TRBV6-5 and TRBJ1-1; D unresolved. The V gene lost 4 bases and the J gene lost 3 bases, with 12 bases spanning the gap. The CDR3 runs to 14 residues. Germline CDR1 and CDR2: MNHEY and SVGAGI. This chain's CDR3 is CASSFRARHTEAFF. Here the CDR3 DNA reads TGTGCCAGCAGTTTCCGTGCCAGGCACACTGAAGCTTTCTTT.

This clone was seen many times. The chain combines TRBV25-1 with TRBJ2-1; 7 bases are a match to TRBD2. The CDR3 length is 15 residues. Germline CDR1 reads MGHDK; CDR2 reads SYGVNS. V lost 8 bases, J lost 6 bases, and 13 bases stayed unmatched. The CDR3 sequence: CASGQGAGEGNEQFF. DNA of the CDR3: TGTGCCAGCGGACAAGGGGCGGGAGAGGGCAATGAGCAGTTCTTC.

This chain connects TRBV19 to TRBJ1-3; D remains unclear. Germline V gene sequence: CDR1 LNHDA, CDR2 SQIVND (reference sequence). V dropped 4 bases and J dropped 0 bases, with 7 bases sitting between them. This CDR3 is built from 14 residues. CDR3 loop: CASSSASSGNTIYF. CDR3 DNA: TGTGCCAGTAGTAGTGCCAGCTCTGGAAACACCATATATTTT.

This rearrangement joins TRBV6-1 to TRBJ1-3; D call uncertain. Trimming left V 1 base short and J 1 base short, with 8 bases between. The CDR3 sequence is 15 residues long. Germline V CDR1 and CDR2: MNHNS, SASEGT. CDR3 sequence reads: CASSEGEYSGNTIYF. The CDR3 bases are TGTGCCAGCAGTGAAGGCGAGTATTCTGGAAACACCATATATTTT.

The V gene is TRBV4-1, the J gene TRBJ1-2; TRBD1 might be the D (6 bases). The germline gives CDR1 MGHRA, CDR2 YSYEKL. Trimming took off 3 bases at V and 1 base at J, with 9 bases between the two ends. This CDR3 comprises 14 residues. The CDR3 here is CASSHQDSNYGYTF. CDR3 nucleotides: TGCGCCAGCAGCCACCAGGACAGTAACTATGGCTACACCTTC.

This clone was picked up a small number of times. The rearrangement joins TRBV3-1 (or the pseudogene TRBV3-2) to TRBJ2-5; D is perhaps TRBD1 (6 bases). Trimming left V 0 bases short and J 7 bases short, with 18 bases between. The germline V gene encodes CDR1 LGHDT and CDR2 YNNKEL (reference sequence). This CDR3 contains 16 residues. CDR3 in DNA: TGTGCCAGCAGCCAAGATTCCGTCTGGGGGCAGGGGACCCAGTACTTC. Residues: CASSQDSVWGQGTQYF.

The V gene is TRBV9, the J gene TRBJ1-3, with TRBD1 matching over 7 bases. The J segment lost 5 bases and the V segment lost 4 bases, leaving 9 bases of the junction unmatched. The CDR3 is 15 amino acids. Germline CDR1 reads SGDLS; CDR2 reads YYNGEE. CDR3 amino acids: CASSPTGVVRNTIYF. For the CDR3, the DNA is TGTGCCAGCAGCCCCACAGGGGTGGTAAGAAACACCATATATTTT. The full variable domain, in which reference TRBV9 and TRBJ1-3 provide the parts outside the CDR3, is DSGVTQTPKHLITATGQRVTLRCSPRSGDLSVYWYQQSLDQGLQFLIQYYNGEERAKGNILERFSAQQFPDLHSELNLSSLELGDSALYFCASSPTGVVRNTIYFGEGSWLTVV.

J is TRBJ1-4 and V is TRBV6-2 or TRBV6-3; 9 bases line up with TRBD1. The CDR3 contains 15 residues. CDR1 MNHEY and CDR2 SVGEGT come from the germline V gene. Trimming at V came to 5 bases and at J to 5 bases, leaving 6 bases not matched to a gene. CDR3 sequence: CASSTSGTGNEKLFF. The DNA of the CDR3 is TGTGCCAGCAGTACATCCGGGACAGGGAATGAAAAACTGTTTTTT.

The chain combines TRBV5-4 with TRBJ2-7; 7 positions agree with TRBD1. Germline lookup yields CDR1 SGHNT and CDR2 YYREEE (reference sequence). Unmatched junction bases numbered 9, after V lost 4 bases and J lost 2 bases. The CDR3 contains 15 residues. The CDR3 nucleotides read TGTGCCAGCAGCATGGTGGAACAGGGGCCCTACGAGCAGTACTTC. It is translated as CASSMVEQGPYEQYF.